Detailed here is one T cell receptor beta chain. Its antigen is currently unknown. The sample belongs to a study of T cell repertoires in cytomegalovirus infection. The wider study: A matching HLA type, together with CMV infection, was signaled by public TCR beta signatures. Whole-study results and caveats: Accumulated public TCR beta family frequency recognized individuals carrying CMV together with the relevant HLA.

From the reads, TCRdb called clonotypes with MiXCR, one entry per CDR3 protein. The sample has about 52,000 distinct CDR3 sequences, about 20% seen once. The V end was cut by 0 bases, the J end by 3 bases, with 7 bases between. CDR1 and CDR2 (germline): SGHDN, FVKESK. This CDR3 is 14 amino acids long. The source material was CD8+ T cells from cultured PBMCs, sampled from culture after CMV antigen stimulation. This TCR was recovered from a human donor in good health (CMV status not recorded). Some clones in this sample may be carry-over from other donors' samples. The chain recombines TRBV14 with TRBJ2-3, with unresolved D. CDR3 sequence reads: CASSQDIETDTQYF. In nucleotides, the CDR3 is TGTGCCAGCAGCCAAGATATAGAAACAGATACGCAGTATTTT.